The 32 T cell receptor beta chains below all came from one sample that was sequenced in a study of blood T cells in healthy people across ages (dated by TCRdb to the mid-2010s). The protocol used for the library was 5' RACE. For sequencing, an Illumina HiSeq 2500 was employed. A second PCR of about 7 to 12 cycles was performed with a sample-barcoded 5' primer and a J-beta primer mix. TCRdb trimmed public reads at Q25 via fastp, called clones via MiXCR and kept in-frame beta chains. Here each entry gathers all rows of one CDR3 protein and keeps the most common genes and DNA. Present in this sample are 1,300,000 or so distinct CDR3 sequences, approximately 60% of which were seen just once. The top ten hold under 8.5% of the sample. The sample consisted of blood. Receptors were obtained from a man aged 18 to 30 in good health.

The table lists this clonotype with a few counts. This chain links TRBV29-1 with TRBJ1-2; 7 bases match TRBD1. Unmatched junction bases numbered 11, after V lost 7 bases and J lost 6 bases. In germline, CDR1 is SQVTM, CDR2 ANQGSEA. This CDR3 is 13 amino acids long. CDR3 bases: TGCAGCGGCCTGACAGGGAGGGTCGATGGCTACACCTTC. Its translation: CSGLTGRVDGYTF.

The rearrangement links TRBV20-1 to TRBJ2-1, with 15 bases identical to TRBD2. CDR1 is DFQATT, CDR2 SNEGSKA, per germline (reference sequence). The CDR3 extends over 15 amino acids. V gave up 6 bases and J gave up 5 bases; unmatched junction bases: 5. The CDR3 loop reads CSATRTSGGDNEQFF. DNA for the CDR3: TGCAGTGCCACTCGGACTAGCGGGGGGGACAATGAGCAGTTCTTC.

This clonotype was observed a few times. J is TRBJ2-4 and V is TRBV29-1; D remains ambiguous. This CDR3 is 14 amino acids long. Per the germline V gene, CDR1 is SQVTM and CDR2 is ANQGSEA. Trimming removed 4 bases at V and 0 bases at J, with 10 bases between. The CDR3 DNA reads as TGCAGCGTTGCGACACGTCTAGCCAAAAACATTCAGTACTTC. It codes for CSVATRLAKNIQYF.

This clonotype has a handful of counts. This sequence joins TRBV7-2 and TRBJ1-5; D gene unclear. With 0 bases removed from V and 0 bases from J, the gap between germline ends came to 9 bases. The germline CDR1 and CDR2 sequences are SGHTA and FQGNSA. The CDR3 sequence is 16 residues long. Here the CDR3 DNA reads TGTGCCAGCAGCTTAGCGCTCCGTTATAGCAATCAGCCCCAGCATTTT. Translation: CASSLALRYSNQPQHF. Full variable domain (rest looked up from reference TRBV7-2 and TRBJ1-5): GAGVSQSPSNKVTEKGKDVELRCDPISGHTALYWYRQSLGQGLEFLIYFQGNSAPDKSGLPSDRFSAERTGGSVSTLTIQRTQQEDSAVYLCASSLALRYSNQPQHFGDGTRLSIL.

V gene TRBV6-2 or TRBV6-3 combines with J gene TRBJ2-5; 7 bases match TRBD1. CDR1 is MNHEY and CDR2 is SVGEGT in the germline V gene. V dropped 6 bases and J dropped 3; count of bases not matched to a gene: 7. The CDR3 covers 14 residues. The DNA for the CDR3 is TGTGCCAGCAGCCACCCAGGGGGAAAAGAGACCCAGTACTTC. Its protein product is CASSHPGGKETQYF.

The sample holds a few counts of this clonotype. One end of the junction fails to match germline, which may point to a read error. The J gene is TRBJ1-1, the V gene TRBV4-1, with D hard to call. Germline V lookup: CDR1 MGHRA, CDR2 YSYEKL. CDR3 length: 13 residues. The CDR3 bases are TGCGCCAGCAGTCAAGAGGAGGGTTCTGAAGCTTTCTTT. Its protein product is CASSQEEGSEAFF.

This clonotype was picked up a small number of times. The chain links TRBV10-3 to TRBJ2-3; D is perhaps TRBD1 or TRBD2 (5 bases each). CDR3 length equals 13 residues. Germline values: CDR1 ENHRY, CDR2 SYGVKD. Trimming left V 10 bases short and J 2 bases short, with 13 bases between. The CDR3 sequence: CATNGAITDTQYF. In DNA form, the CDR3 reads TGTGCCACCAACGGGGCTATCACAGATACGCAGTATTTT.

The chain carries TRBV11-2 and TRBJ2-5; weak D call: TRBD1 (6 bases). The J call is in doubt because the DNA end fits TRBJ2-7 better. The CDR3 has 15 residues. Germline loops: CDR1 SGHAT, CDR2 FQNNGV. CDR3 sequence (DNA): TGTGCCAGCAGCTTAGATTTCGAGGGGGACTACGAGCAGTACTTC. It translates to CASSLDFEGDYEQYF.

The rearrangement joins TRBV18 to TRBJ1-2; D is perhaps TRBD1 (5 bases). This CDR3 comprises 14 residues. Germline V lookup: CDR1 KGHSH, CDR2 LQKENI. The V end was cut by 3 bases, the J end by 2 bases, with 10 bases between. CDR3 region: CASSPTEPNYGYTF. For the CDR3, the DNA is TGTGCCAGCTCACCGACAGAGCCCAACTATGGCTACACCTTC.

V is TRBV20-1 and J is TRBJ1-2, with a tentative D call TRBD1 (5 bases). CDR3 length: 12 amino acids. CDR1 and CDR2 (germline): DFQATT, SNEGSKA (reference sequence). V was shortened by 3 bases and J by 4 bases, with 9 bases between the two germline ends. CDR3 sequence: CSASQGPYGYTF. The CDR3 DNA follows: TGCAGTGCTAGTCAGGGCCCCTATGGCTACACCTTC.

This CDR3 is CASSYSASGGNQYEQYF. The CDR3 coding sequence is TGTGCCAGCAGTTACTCGGCTAGCGGGGGCAATCAATACGAGCAGTACTTC. The rearrangement links TRBV6-5 to TRBJ2-7; 10 bases map to TRBD2. Germline CDR1 and CDR2: MNHEY and SVGAGI. The trim removed 0 bases at V and 4 bases at J, leaving 9 bases unmatched. The CDR3 is 17 amino acids.

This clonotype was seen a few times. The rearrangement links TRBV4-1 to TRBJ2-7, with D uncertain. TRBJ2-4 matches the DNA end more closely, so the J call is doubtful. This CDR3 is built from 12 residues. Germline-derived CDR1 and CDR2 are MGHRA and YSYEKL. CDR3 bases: TGCGCCAGCAGCCCCCCCTCGAACATTCAGTACTTC. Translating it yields CASSPPSNIQYF.

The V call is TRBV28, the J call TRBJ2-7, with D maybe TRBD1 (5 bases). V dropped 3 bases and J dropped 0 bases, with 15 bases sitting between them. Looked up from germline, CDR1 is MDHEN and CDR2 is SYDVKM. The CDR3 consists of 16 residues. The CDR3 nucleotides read TGTGCCAGCAGTTTTCTGGGGCCTTCAACCTCCTACGAGCAGTACTTC. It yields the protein CASSFLGPSTSYEQYF.

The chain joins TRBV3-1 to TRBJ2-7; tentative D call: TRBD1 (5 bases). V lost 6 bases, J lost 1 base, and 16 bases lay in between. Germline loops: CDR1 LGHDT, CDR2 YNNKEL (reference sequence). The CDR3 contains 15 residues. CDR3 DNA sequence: TGTGCCAGCAGTCCAAGTCCCACAGGTTCCTACGAGCAGTACTTC. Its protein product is CASSPSPTGSYEQYF.

CDR3 nucleotide sequence: TGTGCCAGCGGAAAACTAGCGGGAGCCAATGAGCAGTTCTTC. It yields the protein CASGKLAGANEQFF. The chain recombines TRBV9 with TRBJ2-1; TRBD2 matches at 11 bases. Germline CDR1 is SGDLS and CDR2 is YYNGEE. This CDR3 spans 14 amino acids. V gave up 7 bases and J gave up 6 bases; unmatched junction bases: 6. Supplemented by reference TRBV9 and TRBJ2-1, the full variable domain reads DSGVTQTPKHLITATGQRVTLRCSPRSGDLSVYWYQQSLDQGLQFLIQYYNGEERAKGNILERFSAQQFPDLHSELNLSSLELGDSALYFCASGKLAGANEQFFGPGTRLTVL.

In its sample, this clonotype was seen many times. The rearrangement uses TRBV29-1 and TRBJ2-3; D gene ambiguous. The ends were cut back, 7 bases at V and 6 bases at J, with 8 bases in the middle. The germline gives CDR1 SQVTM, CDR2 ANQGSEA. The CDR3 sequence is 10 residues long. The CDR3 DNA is TGCAGCGCTGGAGAGGATACGCAGTATTTT. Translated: CSAGEDTQYF.

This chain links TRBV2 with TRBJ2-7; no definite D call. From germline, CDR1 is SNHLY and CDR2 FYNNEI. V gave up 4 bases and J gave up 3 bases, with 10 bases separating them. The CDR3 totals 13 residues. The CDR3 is CASSGAGNYEQYF. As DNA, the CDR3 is TGTGCCAGCAGTGGGGCAGGAAACTACGAGCAGTACTTC.

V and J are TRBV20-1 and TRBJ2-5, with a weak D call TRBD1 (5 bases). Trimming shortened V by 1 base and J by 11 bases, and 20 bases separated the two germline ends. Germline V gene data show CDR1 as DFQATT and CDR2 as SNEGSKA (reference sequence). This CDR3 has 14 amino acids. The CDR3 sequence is CSARAVTASNEQYF. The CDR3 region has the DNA TGCAGTGCTAGAGCTGTGACAGCAAGCAATGAGCAGTACTTC.

The CDR3 region is CASRPGLADGTSGANVLTF. The CDR3 nucleotides read TGCGCCAGTCGGCCCGGACTAGCGGATGGTACCTCTGGGGCCAACGTCCTGACTTTC. The rearrangement links TRBV4-1 to TRBJ2-6, with 10 bases aligning to TRBD2. J lost 0 bases, V lost 9 bases, and 14 bases had no gene match. Germline CDR1 MGHRA, CDR2 YSYEKL. The CDR3 has 19 amino acids.

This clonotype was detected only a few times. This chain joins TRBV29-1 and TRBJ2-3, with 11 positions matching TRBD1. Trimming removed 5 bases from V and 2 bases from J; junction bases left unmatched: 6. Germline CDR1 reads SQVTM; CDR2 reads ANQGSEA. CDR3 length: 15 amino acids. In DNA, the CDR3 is TGCAGCGTTTTTCGGGACAGGGGGTACACAGATACGCAGTATTTT. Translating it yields CSVFRDRGYTDTQYF.

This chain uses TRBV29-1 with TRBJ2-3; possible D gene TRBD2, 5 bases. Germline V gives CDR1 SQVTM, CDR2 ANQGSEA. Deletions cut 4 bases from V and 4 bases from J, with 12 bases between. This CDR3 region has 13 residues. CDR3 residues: CSVGEGSADTQYF. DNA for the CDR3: TGCAGCGTTGGAGAGGGTAGCGCAGATACGCAGTATTTT.

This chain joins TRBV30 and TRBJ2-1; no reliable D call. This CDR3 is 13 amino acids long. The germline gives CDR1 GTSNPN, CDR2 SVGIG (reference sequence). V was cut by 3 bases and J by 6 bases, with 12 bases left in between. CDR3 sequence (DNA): TGTGCCTGGAGGGGCGCGGCCTCCAATGAGCAGTTCTTC. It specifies CAWRGAASNEQFF. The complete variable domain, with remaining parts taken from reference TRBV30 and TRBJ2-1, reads SQTIHQWPATLVQPVGSPLSLECTVEGTSNPNLYWYRQAAGRGLQLLFYSVGIGQISSEVPQNLSASRPQDRQFILSSKKLLLSDSGFYLCAWRGAASNEQFFGPGTRLTVL.

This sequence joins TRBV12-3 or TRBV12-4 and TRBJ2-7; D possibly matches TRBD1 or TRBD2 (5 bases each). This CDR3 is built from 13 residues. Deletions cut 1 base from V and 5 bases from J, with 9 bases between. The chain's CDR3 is CASSLGGSHEQYF. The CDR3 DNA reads TGTGCCAGCAGTTTAGGGGGGTCCCACGAGCAGTACTTC.

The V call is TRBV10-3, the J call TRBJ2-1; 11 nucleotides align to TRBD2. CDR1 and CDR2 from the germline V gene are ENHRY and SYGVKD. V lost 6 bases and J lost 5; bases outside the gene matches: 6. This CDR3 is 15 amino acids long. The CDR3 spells CAIRETSGADNEQFF. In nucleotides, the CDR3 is TGTGCCATCAGAGAGACTAGCGGGGCCGACAATGAGCAGTTCTTC.

This CDR3 reads CASSVMSNSYEQYF. In DNA, the CDR3 is TGTGCCAGCAGCGTAATGTCAAACTCCTACGAGCAGTACTTC. This chain uses TRBV6-1 with TRBJ2-7; D is uncertain. Deletions cut 6 bases from V and 0 bases from J, with 12 bases between. The CDR3 runs to 14 residues. Germline V gene sequence: CDR1 MNHNS, CDR2 SASEGT.

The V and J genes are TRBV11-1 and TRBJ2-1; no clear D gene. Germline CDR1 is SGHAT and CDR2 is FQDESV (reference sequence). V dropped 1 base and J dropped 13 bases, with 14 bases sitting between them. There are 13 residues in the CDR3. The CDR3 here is CASSLEARVLQFF. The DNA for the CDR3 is TGTGCCAGCAGCTTAGAAGCCCGGGTCCTACAGTTCTTC.

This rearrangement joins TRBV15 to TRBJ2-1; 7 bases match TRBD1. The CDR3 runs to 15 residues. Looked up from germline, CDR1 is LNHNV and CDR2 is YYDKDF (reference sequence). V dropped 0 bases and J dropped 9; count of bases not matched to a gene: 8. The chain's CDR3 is CATSRDLHRGVEQFF. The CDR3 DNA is TGTGCCACCAGCAGAGATTTACACAGGGGTGTTGAGCAGTTCTTC. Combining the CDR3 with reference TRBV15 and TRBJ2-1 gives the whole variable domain DAMVIQNPRYQVTQFGKPVTLSCSQTLNHNVMYWYQQKSSQAPKLLFHYYDKDFNNEADTPDNFQSRRPNTSFCFLDIRSPGLGDTAMYLCATSRDLHRGVEQFFGPGTRLTVL.

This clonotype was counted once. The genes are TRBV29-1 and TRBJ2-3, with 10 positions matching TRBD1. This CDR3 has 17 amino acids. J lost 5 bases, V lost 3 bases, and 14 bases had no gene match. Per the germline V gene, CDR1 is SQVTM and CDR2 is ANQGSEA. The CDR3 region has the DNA TGCAGCGTTGACGTTTTCGGAGGACAGGGGGTAGTAGATACGCAGTATTTT. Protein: CSVDVFGGQGVVDTQYF.

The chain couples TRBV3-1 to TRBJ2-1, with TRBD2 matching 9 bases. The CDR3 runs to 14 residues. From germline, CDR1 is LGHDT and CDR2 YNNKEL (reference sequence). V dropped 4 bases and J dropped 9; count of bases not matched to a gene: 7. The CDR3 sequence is CASSPGLAEGEQFF. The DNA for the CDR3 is TGTGCCAGCAGCCCGGGACTAGCTGAGGGTGAGCAGTTCTTC.

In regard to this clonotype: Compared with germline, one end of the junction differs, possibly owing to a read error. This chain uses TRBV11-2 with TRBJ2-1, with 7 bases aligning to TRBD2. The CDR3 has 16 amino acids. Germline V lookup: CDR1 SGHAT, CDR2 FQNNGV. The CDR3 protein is CANSGTRSGDYNGQFF. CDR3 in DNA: TGTGCCAACAGCGGAACGCGGAGCGGGGACTACAATGGGCAGTTCTTC.

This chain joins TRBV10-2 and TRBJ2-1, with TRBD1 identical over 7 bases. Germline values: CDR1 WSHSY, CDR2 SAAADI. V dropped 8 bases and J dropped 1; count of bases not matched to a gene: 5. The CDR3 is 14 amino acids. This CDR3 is CASGDRVSYNEQFF. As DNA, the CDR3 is TGCGCCAGCGGCGACAGGGTGTCCTACAATGAGCAGTTCTTC.

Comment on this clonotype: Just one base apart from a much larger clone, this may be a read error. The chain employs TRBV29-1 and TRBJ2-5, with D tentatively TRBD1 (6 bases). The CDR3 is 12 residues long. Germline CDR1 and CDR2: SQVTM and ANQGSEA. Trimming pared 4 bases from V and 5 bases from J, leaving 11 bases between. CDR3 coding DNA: TGCAGCGTTGGTGAGGGGGAGGAGACCCAGTACTTC. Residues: CSVGEGEETQYF. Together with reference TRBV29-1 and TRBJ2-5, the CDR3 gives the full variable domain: SAVISQKPSRDICQRGTSLTIQCQVDSQVTMMFWYRQQPGQSLTLIATANQGSEATYESGFVIDKFPISRPNLTFSTLTVSNMSPEDSSIYLCSVGEGEETQYFGPGTRLLVL.